These 32 T cell receptor beta chains were all obtained from the same sample, sequenced in a study of blood T cell repertoires in COVID-19. Clones were sequenced by immunoSEQ multiplex PCR, and TCRdb holds only the in-frame ones, with some missing. The sample includes roughly 130,000 clones, over 75% of them seen just once. The sequenced material came from peripheral blood. The receptors stem from a woman aged 70 to 79 with acute or convalescent COVID-19.

The V and J genes are TRBV5-1 and TRBJ1-2; no firm D call. This CDR3 region has 15 residues. V was trimmed by 4 bases and J by 4 bases, leaving 17 bases between them. Germline V gene data show CDR1 as SGHRS and CDR2 as YFSETQ. The CDR3 loop reads CASSPGSMSSYGYTF. As DNA, the CDR3 is TGCGCCAGCAGCCCGGGGTCTATGTCCAGCTATGGCTACACCTTC.

V is TRBV5-4 and J is TRBJ2-7, with 10 bases identical to TRBD2. The CDR3 consists of 16 residues. Germline lookup yields CDR1 SGHNT and CDR2 YYREEE (reference sequence). The ends lost 0 bases at V and 2 bases at J; junction bases unmatched: 5. In DNA, the CDR3 is TGTGCCAGCAGCTTGGACGGACTAGCGGTAACCTACGAGCAGTACTTC. This sequence encodes CASSLDGLAVTYEQYF.

In its sample, this clone was seen a few times. The rearrangement links TRBV4-2 to TRBJ2-2; 11 bases line up with TRBD1. Trimming took 4 bases from V and 5 from J; bases not matched to a gene: 6. Germline CDR1 is LGHNA and CDR2 is YNFKEQ. The CDR3 loop spans 16 amino acids. The CDR3 loop is CASSLRGQGATGELFF. CDR3 DNA sequence: TGTGCCAGCAGCCTAAGAGGACAGGGGGCGACCGGGGAGCTGTTTTTT.

The rearrangement joins TRBV6-5 to TRBJ2-7; maybe TRBD1 (6 bases). This CDR3 region has 13 residues. Germline V lookup: CDR1 MNHEY, CDR2 SVGAGI. Trimming took 4 bases from V and 3 from J, leaving 10 bases between them. CDR3 in DNA: TGTGCCAGCAGTTCCGGACAGAGCTACGAGCAGTACGTC. This encodes CASSSGQSYEQYV.

The V and J genes are TRBV24-1 and TRBJ1-2; no definite D call. V lost 5 bases, J lost 6 bases, and 12 bases lay in between. CDR3 length: 13 amino acids. Germline V gene sequence: CDR1 KGHDR, CDR2 SFDVKD. The CDR3 loop is CATSGRTWDGYTF. The CDR3 nucleotides read TGTGCCACCAGTGGCCGGACTTGGGATGGCTACACCTTC.

V is TRBV7-2 and J is TRBJ2-5; D is perhaps TRBD1 (6 bases). CDR1 SGHTA and CDR2 FQGNSA come from the germline V gene. Trimming removed 3 bases at V and 3 bases at J, with 11 bases between. CDR3 size: 14 residues. The CDR3 is CASSLGHTKETQYF. For the CDR3, the DNA is TGTGCCAGCAGCTTGGGACATACTAAAGAGACCCAGTACTTC.

This rearrangement joins TRBV3-1 (or the pseudogene TRBV3-2) to TRBJ1-1, with a weak D call TRBD1 (6 bases). V lost 3 bases and J lost 4, with 12 bases in between. This CDR3 region has 14 residues. Germline V gives CDR1 LGHDT, CDR2 YNNKEL (reference sequence). The CDR3 protein is CASSHTGKSTEAFF. CDR3 bases: TGTGCCAGCAGCCATACAGGGAAATCCACTGAAGCTTTCTTT.

The rearrangement joins TRBV7-2 to TRBJ1-3; D might be TRBD1 (5 bases). This CDR3 comprises 15 residues. V shed 5 bases and J shed 4 bases, with 15 bases lying between them. In germline, CDR1 is SGHTA, CDR2 FQGNSA. The CDR3 sequence: CASSLGVLGGNTIYF. CDR3 nucleotides: TGTGCCAGCAGCCTAGGGGTCTTGGGCGGAAACACCATATATTTT.

This rearrangement joins TRBV6-5 to TRBJ2-2; D is undetermined. Germline V gene lookup returns CDR1 MNHEY and CDR2 SVGAGI. The CDR3 extends over 12 amino acids. The V and J ends lost 6 bases and 3 bases respectively, with 5 bases between them. The CDR3 region is CASSRDTGELFF. CDR3 DNA sequence: TGTGCCAGCAGCCGCGACACCGGGGAGCTGTTTTTT.

This rearrangement joins TRBV18 to TRBJ1-5; D is unresolved. The CDR3 is 16 amino acids. V was trimmed by 2 bases and J by 2 bases, leaving 13 bases between them. The germline V gene has CDR1 KGHSH and CDR2 LQKENI. This CDR3 reads CASSPTGRAGNQPQHF. The CDR3 DNA follows: TGTGCCAGCTCACCAACGGGAAGAGCCGGCAATCAGCCCCAGCATTTT.

The chain couples TRBV5-1 to TRBJ2-5; 13 bases fit TRBD2. After removal of 3 bases from V and 5 bases from J, the junction contained 7 bases not matched to a gene. This CDR3 comprises 16 residues. Germline V gene lookup returns CDR1 SGHRS and CDR2 YFSETQ. The CDR3 sequence is CASSYGTSGARETQYF. The CDR3 nucleotides read TGCGCCAGCAGCTATGGGACTAGCGGGGCAAGGGAGACCCAGTACTTC. The whole variable domain, remainder taken from reference TRBV5-1 and TRBJ2-5, is KAGVTQTPRYLIKTRGQQVTLSCSPISGHRSVSWYQQTPGQGLQFLFEYFSETQRNKGNFPGRFSGRQFSNSRSEMNVSTLELGDSALYLCASSYGTSGARETQYFGPGTRLLVL.

The rearrangement joins TRBV11-3 to TRBJ2-1; perhaps TRBD1 as D (8 bases). Trimming pared 4 bases from V and 6 bases from J, leaving 16 bases between. Germline V gives CDR1 SGHNT, CDR2 YENEEA. This CDR3 is 15 amino acids long. The CDR3 DNA follows: TGTGCCAGCAGCTCCCGTTACAGGGGGGGCAATGAGCAGTTCTTC. Its protein is CASSSRYRGGNEQFF. Complete variable domain (other parts from reference TRBV11-3 and TRBJ2-1): EAGVVQSPRYKIIEKKQPVAFWCNPISGHNTLYWYLQNLGQGPELLIRYENEEAVDDSQLPKDRFSAERLKGVDSTLKIQPAELGDSAVYLCASSSRYRGGNEQFFGPGTRLTVL.

CDR3 protein: CATRAGTGTEAFF. CDR3 nucleotide sequence: TGTGCCACCAGGGCGGGGACAGGCACTGAAGCTTTCTTT. The chain carries TRBV24-1 and TRBJ1-1; 8 positions agree with TRBD1. The length of the CDR3 is 13 residues. Trimming took 7 bases from V and 4 from J; bases not matched to a gene: 4. Germline CDR1 is KGHDR and CDR2 is SFDVKD.

V is TRBV4-3 and J is TRBJ2-6; no clear D gene. This CDR3 has 16 residues. V lost 1 base and J lost 5, with 12 bases in between. The germline V gene has CDR1 LGHNA and CDR2 YSLEER. The CDR3 is CASSQGMELWANVLTF. CDR3 coding DNA: TGCGCCAGCAGCCAAGGGATGGAGCTCTGGGCCAACGTCCTGACTTTC.

The rearrangement links TRBV2 to TRBJ2-7; 11 positions agree with TRBD2. After removal of 7 bases from V and 3 bases from J, the junction contained 5 bases not matched to a gene. The V gene's germline CDR1 is SNHLY and CDR2 FYNNEI. CDR3 length: 14 residues. The CDR3 nucleotides are TGTGCCAGCACCGGGACTAGCGGATACTACGAGCAGTACGTC. Protein: CASTGTSGYYEQYV.

This chain joins TRBV23-1 and TRBJ1-1; 8 nucleotides agree with TRBD1. TRBV23-1 is assigned to the ORF class and has an uncertain function. The V segment lost 7 bases and the J segment 3 bases; nucleotides outside the gene matches: 7. The CDR3 length is 14 residues. The CDR3 DNA sequence: TGCGCCAGCACACCACAGGGGGAGGACACTGAAGCTTTCTTT. Its protein product is CASTPQGEDTEAFF.

J is TRBJ1-3 and V is TRBV7-2; D unclear. The germline V and J ends were trimmed by 5 bases and 7 bases, with 15 bases remaining between them. There are 14 residues in the CDR3. Germline CDR1 and CDR2: SGHTA and FQGNSA. CDR3 loop: CASSPRHLANTIYF. CDR3 coding DNA: TGTGCCAGCAGCCCTCGACACCTAGCGAACACCATATATTTT.

The gene calls are TRBV5-8 and TRBJ2-1; D may be TRBD2 (6 bases). Germline V lookup: CDR1 SGHTS, CDR2 YDEGEE. The V end lost 7 bases, the J end lost 3 bases, and 14 bases lay between the germline ends. The CDR3 is made up of 14 amino acids. CDR3 nucleotides: TGTGCCAGCGTACGGGGGTCGAGCTACAATGAGCAGTTCTTC. Protein: CASVRGSSYNEQFF.

This clone was seen only a few times. V and J are TRBV10-1 and TRBJ2-1; 13 positions agree with TRBD2. Germline CDR1 reads WNHNN; CDR2 reads SYGVQD (reference sequence). J was trimmed by 6 bases and V by 5 bases; bases with no gene match: 4. CDR3 size: 15 residues. The CDR3 DNA reads TGCGCCAGCAGTACAACTAGCGGGGGGGCCAATGAGCAGTTCTTC. This sequence encodes CASSTTSGGANEQFF.

The chain carries TRBV19 and TRBJ1-1; 11 positions agree with TRBD1. Germline V gives CDR1 LNHDA, CDR2 SQIVND (reference sequence). The CDR3 runs to 16 residues. V was clipped by 6 bases and J by 5 bases; unmatched bases: 11. The CDR3 coding sequence is TGTGCCAGTAGGAGGGGCTGGACAGGGGGCTTTACTGAAGCTTTCTTT. This sequence encodes CASRRGWTGGFTEAFF. The entire variable domain, with the rest obtained from reference TRBV19 and TRBJ1-1, is as follows: DGGITQSPKYLFRKEGQNVTLSCEQNLNHDAMYWYRQDPGQGLRLIYYSQIVNDFQKGDIAEGYSVSREKKESFPLTVTSAQKNPTAFYLCASRRGWTGGFTEAFFGQGTRLTVV.

In this sample, this clone turned up once. This chain links TRBV5-4 with TRBJ2-2; no reliable D call. V gave up 4 bases and J gave up 6 bases, with 7 bases separating them. Germline assignment: CDR1 SGHNT and CDR2 YYREEE (reference sequence). CDR3 length: 12 amino acids. DNA of the CDR3: TGTGCCAGCAGCCCCGTAGCCGGGGAGCTGTTTTTT. Its translation: CASSPVAGELFF.

The V gene is TRBV7-9, the J gene TRBJ1-4; possibly TRBD1 for D (6 bases). The CDR3 is 15 residues long. Trimming left V 6 bases short and J 7 bases short, with 18 bases between. The germline V gene encodes CDR1 SEHNR and CDR2 FQNEAQ (reference sequence). CDR3 sequence reads: CASSGRGGILEKLFF. CDR3 DNA: TGTGCCAGCAGTGGAAGAGGGGGAATCCTTGAAAAACTGTTTTTT.

This clone was recorded a few times. The chain joins TRBV19 to TRBJ1-5; 10 nucleotides agree with TRBD1. Germline V gene data show CDR1 as LNHDA and CDR2 as SQIVND (reference sequence). The V gene end was trimmed by 3 bases and the J gene end by 2 bases; junction bases not matched to a gene: 7. The CDR3 loop spans 17 amino acids. Written as DNA, the CDR3 is TGTGCCAGTAGTATCGGTGACAGGGGGCTTGGCAATCAGCCCCAGCATTTT. Its protein product is CASSIGDRGLGNQPQHF.

The rearrangement uses TRBV6-5 and TRBJ2-5; 10 bases map to TRBD2. This CDR3 is built from 15 residues. V lost 5 bases and J lost 5; bases outside the gene matches: 8. Germline loops: CDR1 MNHEY, CDR2 SVGAGI. The CDR3 coding sequence is TGTGCCAGCAGTAAGCGGGGGGGCCTTATTGAGACCCAGTACTTC. Its protein product is CASSKRGGLIETQYF.

The V gene is TRBV7-9, the J gene TRBJ2-2; possibly TRBD2 for D (5 bases). The CDR3 spans 14 residues. Germline CDR1 and CDR2: SEHNR and FQNEAQ (reference sequence). The V and J ends lost 10 bases and 3 bases respectively, with 15 bases between them. Here the CDR3 reads CATDEGRDTGELFF. CDR3 sequence (DNA): TGTGCCACCGACGAAGGGCGGGACACCGGGGAGCTGTTTTTT.

The chain is built from TRBV19 and TRBJ2-5; D call uncertain. The germline gives CDR1 LNHDA, CDR2 SQIVND (reference sequence). The V gene lost 0 bases and the J gene lost 4 bases, with 12 bases spanning the gap. The CDR3 spans 15 residues. The CDR3 is CASSIDPRQPETQYF. As DNA, the CDR3 is TGTGCCAGTAGTATAGATCCCAGGCAGCCAGAGACCCAGTACTTC.

This rearrangement joins TRBV5-4 to TRBJ1-6; D is unresolved. This CDR3 is built from 15 residues. Trimming took off 3 bases at V and 7 bases at J, with 14 bases between the two ends. Germline CDR1 is SGHNT and CDR2 is YYREEE (reference sequence). The CDR3 here is CASSSLGVWNSPLHF. The DNA for the CDR3 is TGTGCCAGCAGCTCCTTAGGAGTCTGGAATTCACCCCTCCACTTT.

The chain employs TRBV10-2 and TRBJ1-2; 10 positions match TRBD1. CDR3 length equals 15 residues. J lost 2 bases, V lost 8 bases, and 8 bases had no gene match. Germline V CDR1 and CDR2: WSHSY, SAAADI. CDR3 residues: CASQGQGTANYGYTF. The CDR3 nucleotides read TGCGCCAGCCAGGGACAGGGGACGGCGAACTATGGCTACACCTTC.

The CDR3, as DNA: TGTGCCAGCAGGCTTAGTAGGGGTGGGGAGACCCAGTACTTC. Translation gives CASRLSRGGETQYF. The V and J genes are TRBV2 and TRBJ2-5; TRBD1 is a possible D gene (5 bases). Per the germline V gene, CDR1 is SNHLY and CDR2 is FYNNEI. Trimming took 6 bases from V and 5 from J, leaving 16 bases between them. CDR3 size: 14 residues.

The chain carries TRBV7-8 and TRBJ1-1; the D is unclear. Germline CDR1 and CDR2: SGHVS and FQNEAQ. This CDR3 is 15 amino acids long. Trimming took off 5 bases at V and 3 bases at J, with 16 bases between the two ends. The CDR3 DNA is TGTGCCAGCAGCCCCAGGTCGTCTGCTGACACTGAAGCTTTCTTT. Translated, it gives CASSPRSSADTEAFF.

The rearrangement uses TRBV27 and TRBJ1-3, with D possibly matching TRBD1 (5 bases). V lost 0 bases, J lost 0 bases, and 12 bases lay in between. Germline lookup yields CDR1 MNHEY and CDR2 SMNVEV (reference sequence). The CDR3 loop spans 17 amino acids. CDR3 protein: CASSLSARVYSGNTIYF. The DNA for the CDR3 is TGTGCCAGCAGTTTATCGGCCAGGGTTTACTCTGGAAACACCATATATTTT.

The chain has TRBV11-2 and TRBJ2-2; 7 bases map to TRBD1. This CDR3 is 15 amino acids long. Germline-derived CDR1 and CDR2 are SGHAT and FQNNGV. J was trimmed by 5 bases and V by 4 bases; bases with no gene match: 7. CDR3 nucleotides: TGTGCCAGCAGCTCGAAGGGGGCGCGGACCGGGGAGCTGTTTTTT. Translation gives CASSSKGARTGELFF.